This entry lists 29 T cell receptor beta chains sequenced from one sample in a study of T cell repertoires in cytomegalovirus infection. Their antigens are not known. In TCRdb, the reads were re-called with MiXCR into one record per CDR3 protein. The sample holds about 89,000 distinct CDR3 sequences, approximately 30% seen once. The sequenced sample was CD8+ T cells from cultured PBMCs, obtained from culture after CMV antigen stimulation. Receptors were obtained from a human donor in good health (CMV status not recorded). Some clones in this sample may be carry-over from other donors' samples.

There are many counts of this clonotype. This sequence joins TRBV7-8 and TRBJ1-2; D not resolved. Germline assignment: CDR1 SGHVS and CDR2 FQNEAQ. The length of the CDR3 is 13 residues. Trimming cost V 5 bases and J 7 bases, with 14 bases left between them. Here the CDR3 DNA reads TGTGCCAGCAGCCCGAGTAGGGTCGGTGGCTACACCTTC. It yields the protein CASSPSRVGGYTF.

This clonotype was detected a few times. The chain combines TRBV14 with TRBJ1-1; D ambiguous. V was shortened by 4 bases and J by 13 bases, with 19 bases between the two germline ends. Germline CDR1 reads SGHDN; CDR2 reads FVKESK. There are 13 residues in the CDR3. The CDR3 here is CASSLLGQQIVFF. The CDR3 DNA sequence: TGTGCCAGCAGCCTTCTCGGGCAACAGATCGTTTTCTTT.

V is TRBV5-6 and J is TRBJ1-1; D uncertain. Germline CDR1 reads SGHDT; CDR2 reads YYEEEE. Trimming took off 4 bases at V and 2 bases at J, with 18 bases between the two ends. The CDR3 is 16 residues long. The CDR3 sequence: CASSLDRRVGNTEAFF. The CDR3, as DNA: TGTGCCAGCAGCCTCGATCGAAGGGTTGGAAACACTGAAGCTTTCTTT.

DNA for the CDR3: TGTGCCAGCCGCGAGAGGAGTGGTGTAGCTTTCTTT. Its translation: CASRERSGVAFF. This chain joins TRBV6-6 and TRBJ1-1; D is undetermined. Per germline, CDR1 MNHNY and CDR2 SVGAGI (reference sequence). This CDR3 is built from 12 residues. Deletions cut 8 bases from V and 10 bases from J, with 17 bases between.

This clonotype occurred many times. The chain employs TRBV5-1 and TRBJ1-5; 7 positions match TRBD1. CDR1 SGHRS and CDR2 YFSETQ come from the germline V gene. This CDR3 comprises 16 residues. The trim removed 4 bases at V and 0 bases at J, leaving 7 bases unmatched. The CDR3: CASSAGTVDSNQPQHF. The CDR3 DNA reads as TGCGCCAGCAGCGCCGGGACAGTAGATAGCAATCAGCCCCAGCATTTT.

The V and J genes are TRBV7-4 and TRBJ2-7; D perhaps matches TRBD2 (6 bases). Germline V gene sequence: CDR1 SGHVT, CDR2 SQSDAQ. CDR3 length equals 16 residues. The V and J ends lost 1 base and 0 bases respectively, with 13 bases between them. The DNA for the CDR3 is TGTGCCAGCAGCTTAGAGGAGGGACGTAGCTCCTACGAGCAGTACTTC. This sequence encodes CASSLEEGRSSYEQYF.

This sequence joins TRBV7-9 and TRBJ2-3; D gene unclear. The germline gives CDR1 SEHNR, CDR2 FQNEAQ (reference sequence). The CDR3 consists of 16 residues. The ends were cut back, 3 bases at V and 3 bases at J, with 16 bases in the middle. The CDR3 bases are TGTGCCAGCAGCTTTCGAGGAAGGAGCCTGACAGATACGCAGTATTTT. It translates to CASSFRGRSLTDTQYF.

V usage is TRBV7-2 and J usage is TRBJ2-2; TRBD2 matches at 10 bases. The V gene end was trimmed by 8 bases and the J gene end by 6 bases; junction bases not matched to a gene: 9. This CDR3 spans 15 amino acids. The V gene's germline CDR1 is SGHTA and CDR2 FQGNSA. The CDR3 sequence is CASGSTGLAPGELFF. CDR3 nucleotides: TGTGCCAGCGGTTCAACGGGACTAGCGCCCGGGGAGCTGTTTTTT.

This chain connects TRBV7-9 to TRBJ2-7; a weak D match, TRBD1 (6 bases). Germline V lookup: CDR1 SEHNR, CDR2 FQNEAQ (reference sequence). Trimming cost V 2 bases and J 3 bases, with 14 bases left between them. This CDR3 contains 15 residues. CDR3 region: CASSLIHPQGYEQYF. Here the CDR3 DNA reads TGTGCCAGCAGCTTAATTCATCCACAGGGCTACGAGCAGTACTTC.

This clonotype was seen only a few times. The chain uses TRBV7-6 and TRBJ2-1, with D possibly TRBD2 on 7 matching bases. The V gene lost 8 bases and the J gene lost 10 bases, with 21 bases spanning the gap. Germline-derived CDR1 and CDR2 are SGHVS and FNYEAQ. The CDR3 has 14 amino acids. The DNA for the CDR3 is TGTGCCAGCGGTCTATTGGCGGGGGCCGGCGAGCAGTTCTTC. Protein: CASGLLAGAGEQFF.

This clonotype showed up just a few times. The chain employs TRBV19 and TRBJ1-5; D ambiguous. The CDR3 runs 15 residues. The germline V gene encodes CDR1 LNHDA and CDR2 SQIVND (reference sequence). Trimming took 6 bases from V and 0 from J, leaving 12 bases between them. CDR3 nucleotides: TGTGCCAGTAGGGTCCTGTCGTATAGCAATCAGCCCCAGCATTTT. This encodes CASRVLSYSNQPQHF.

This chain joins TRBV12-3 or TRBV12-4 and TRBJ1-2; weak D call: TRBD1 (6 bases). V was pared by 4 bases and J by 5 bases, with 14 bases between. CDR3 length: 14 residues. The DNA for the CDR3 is TGTGCCAGCAGTTCCCCCACAGGGCTGTATGGCTACACCTTC. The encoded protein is CASSSPTGLYGYTF.

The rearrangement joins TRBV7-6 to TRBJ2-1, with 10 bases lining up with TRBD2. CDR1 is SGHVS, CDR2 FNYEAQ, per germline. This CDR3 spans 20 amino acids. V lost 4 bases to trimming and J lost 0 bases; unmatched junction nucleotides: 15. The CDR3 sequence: CASSSTGSGGGRSSYNEQFF. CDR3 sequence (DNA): TGTGCCAGCAGCTCCACCGGGAGCGGGGGGGGACGAAGCTCCTACAATGAGCAGTTCTTC.

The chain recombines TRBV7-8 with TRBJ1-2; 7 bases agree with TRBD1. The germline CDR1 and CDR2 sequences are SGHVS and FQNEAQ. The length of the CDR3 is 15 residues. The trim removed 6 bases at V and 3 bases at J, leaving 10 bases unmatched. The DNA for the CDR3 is TGTGCCAGCAGTTGTGTCGACAGGGACCACTATGGCTACACCTTC. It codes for CASSCVDRDHYGYTF.

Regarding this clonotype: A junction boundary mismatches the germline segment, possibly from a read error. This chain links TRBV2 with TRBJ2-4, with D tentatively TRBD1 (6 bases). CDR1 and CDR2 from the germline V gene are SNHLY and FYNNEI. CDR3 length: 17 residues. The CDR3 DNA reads TGTGCCAACAGTGAAAACTTTCAGGGGATAGCCAAAAACATTCAGTACTTC. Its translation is CANSENFQGIAKNIQYF.

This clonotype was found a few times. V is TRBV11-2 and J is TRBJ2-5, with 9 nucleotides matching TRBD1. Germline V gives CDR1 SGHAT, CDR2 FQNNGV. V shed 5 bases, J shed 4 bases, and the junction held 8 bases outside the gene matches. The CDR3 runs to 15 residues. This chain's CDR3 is CASSTDRGLGETQYF. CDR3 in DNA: TGTGCCAGCAGCACGGACAGGGGCCTTGGAGAGACCCAGTACTTC.

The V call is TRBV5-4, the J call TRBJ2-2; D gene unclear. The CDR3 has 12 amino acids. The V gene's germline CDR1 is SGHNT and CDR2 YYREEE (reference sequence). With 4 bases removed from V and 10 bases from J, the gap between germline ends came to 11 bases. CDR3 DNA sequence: TGTGCCAGCAGCCAAGGACCGGAGGAGCTGTTTTTT. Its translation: CASSQGPEELFF.

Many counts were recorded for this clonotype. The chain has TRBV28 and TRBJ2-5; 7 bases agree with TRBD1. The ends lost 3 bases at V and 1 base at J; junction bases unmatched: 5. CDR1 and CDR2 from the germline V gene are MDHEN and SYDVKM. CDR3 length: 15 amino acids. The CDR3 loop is CASSFETGLQETQYF. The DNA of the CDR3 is TGTGCCAGCAGTTTTGAGACAGGGCTCCAAGAGACCCAGTACTTC.

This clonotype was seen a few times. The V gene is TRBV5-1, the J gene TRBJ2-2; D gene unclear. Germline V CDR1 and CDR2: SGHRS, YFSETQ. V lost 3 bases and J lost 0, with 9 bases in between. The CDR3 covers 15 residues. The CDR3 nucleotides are TGCGCCAGCAGCTATAAGATATCGAACACCGGGGAGCTGTTTTTT. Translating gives CASSYKISNTGELFF.

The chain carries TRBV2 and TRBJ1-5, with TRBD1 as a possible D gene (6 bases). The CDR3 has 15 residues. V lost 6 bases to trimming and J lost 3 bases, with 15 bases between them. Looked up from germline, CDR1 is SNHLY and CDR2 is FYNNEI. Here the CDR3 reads CASSLYRALNQPQHF. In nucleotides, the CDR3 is TGTGCCAGCAGCTTATACAGGGCGCTCAATCAGCCCCAGCATTTT. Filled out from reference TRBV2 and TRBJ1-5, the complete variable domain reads EPEVTQTPSHQVTQMGQEVILRCVPISNHLYFYWYRQILGQKVEFLVSFYNNEISEKSEIFDDQFSVERPDGSNFTLKIRSTKLEDSAMYFCASSLYRALNQPQHFGDGTRLSIL.

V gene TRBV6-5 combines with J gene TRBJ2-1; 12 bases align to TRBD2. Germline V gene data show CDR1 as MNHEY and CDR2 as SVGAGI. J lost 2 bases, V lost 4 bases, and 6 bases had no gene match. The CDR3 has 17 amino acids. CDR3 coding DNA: TGTGCCAGCAGTTCAGAGACTAGCGGGGGCCCCTACAATGAGCAGTTCTTC. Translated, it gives CASSSETSGGPYNEQFF.

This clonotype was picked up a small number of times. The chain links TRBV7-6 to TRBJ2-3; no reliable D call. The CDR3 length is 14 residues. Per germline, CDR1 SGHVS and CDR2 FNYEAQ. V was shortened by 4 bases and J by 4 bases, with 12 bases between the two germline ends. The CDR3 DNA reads TGTGCCAGCAGCTCCCAGCCCGAATCAGATACGCAGTATTTT. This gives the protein CASSSQPESDTQYF.

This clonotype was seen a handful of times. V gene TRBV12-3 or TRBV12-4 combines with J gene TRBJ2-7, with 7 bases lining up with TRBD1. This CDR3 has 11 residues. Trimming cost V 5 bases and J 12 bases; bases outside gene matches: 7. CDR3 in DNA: TGTGCCAGCAGTAATACGACAGGGTGGTACTTC. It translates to CASSNTTGWYF.

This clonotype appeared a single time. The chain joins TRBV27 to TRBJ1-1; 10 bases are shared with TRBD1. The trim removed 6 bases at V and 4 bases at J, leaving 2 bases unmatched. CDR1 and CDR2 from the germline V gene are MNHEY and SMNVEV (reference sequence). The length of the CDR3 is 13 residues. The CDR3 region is CASRGQGLTEAFF. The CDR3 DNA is TGTGCCAGCAGGGGACAGGGGCTCACTGAAGCTTTCTTT.

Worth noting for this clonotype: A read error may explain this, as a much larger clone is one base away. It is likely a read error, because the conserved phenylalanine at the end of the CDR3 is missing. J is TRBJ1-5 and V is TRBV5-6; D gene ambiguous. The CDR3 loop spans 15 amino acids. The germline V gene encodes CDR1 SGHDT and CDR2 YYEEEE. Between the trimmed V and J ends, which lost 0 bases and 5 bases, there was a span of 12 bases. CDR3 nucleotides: TGTGCCAGCAGCTTGGCCCCGGGAGCTGATCAGCCCCAGCATTCT. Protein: CASSLAPGADQPQHS.

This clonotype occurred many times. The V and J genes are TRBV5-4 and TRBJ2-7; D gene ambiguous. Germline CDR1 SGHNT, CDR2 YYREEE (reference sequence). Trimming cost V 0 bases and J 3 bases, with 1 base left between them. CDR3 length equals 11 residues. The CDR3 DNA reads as TGTGCCAGCAGCTTGGGCTACGAGCAGTACTTC. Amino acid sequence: CASSLGYEQYF.

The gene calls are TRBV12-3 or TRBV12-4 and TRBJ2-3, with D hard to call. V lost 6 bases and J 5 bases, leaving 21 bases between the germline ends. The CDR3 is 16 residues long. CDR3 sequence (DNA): TGTGCCAGCAGCCCTCCCCTAGGTTATCCGGAAGATACGCAGTATTTT. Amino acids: CASSPPLGYPEDTQYF.

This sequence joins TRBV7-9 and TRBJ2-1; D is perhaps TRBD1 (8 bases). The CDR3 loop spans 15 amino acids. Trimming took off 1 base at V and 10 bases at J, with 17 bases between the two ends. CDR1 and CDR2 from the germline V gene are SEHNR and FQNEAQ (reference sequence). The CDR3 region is CASSLGTGRVWEQFF. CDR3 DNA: TGTGCCAGCAGCTTAGGGACAGGGAGGGTGTGGGAGCAGTTCTTC.

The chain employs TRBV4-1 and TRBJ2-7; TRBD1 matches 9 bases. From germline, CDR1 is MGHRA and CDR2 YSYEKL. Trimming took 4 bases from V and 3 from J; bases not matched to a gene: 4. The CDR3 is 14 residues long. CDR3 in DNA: TGCGCCAGCAGCCTCCTGGACAGGGGCTACGAGCAGTACTTC. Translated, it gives CASSLLDRGYEQYF.